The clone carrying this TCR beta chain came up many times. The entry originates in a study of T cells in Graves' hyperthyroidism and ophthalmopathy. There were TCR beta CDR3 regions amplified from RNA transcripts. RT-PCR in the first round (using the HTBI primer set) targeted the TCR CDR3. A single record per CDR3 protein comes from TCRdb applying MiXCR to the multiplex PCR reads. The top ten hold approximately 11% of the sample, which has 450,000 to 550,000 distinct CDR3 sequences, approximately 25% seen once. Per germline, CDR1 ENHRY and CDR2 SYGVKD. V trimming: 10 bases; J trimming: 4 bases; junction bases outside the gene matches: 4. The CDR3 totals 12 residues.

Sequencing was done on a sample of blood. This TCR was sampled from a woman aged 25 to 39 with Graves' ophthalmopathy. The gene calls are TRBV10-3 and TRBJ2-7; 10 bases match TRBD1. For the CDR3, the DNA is TGTGCCACGGGGGACAGGGGTTACGAGCAGTACTTC. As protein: CATGDRGYEQYF.